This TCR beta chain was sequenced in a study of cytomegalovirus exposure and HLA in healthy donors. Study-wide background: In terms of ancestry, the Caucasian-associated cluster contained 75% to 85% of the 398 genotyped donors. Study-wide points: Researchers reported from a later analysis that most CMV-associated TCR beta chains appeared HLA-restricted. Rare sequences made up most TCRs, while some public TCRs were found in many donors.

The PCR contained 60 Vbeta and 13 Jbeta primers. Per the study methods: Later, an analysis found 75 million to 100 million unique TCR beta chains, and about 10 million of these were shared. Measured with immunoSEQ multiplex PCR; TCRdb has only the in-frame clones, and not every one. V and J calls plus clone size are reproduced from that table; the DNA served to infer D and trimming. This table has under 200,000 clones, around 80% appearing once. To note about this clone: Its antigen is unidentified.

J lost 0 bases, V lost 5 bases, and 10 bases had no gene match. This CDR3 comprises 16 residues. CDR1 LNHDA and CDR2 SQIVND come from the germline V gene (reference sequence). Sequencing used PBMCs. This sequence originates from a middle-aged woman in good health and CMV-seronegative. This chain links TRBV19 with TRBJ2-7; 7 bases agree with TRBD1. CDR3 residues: CASSPYSGDSSYEQYF. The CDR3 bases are TGTGCCAGTAGTCCCTACTCTGGGGACAGCTCCTACGAGCAGTACTTC.